The 11 T cell receptor beta chains listed next were all sequenced from one sample in a study of spatial heterogeneity in lung cancer. Study-wide results and caveats: Tumor mutation count correlated with how many alpha and beta TCRs expanded intratumorally.

Antigens for these TCRs are unknown. Time point meaning: sample taken at primary tumor resection. TCRdb re-called the 5' RACE reads through MiXCR, storing one row per CDR3 protein. Counted here are fewer than 20,000 distinct CDR3 sequences, almost 6% occurring once; the ten biggest clones make up 10%. Sequenced material: lung tumor tissue, taken at surgery. All receptors derive from a female donor with early-stage non-small cell lung cancer.

Turning to this clonotype: The library was built for alpha chains, so this beta chain is an off-target read and its size means little. The chain is built from TRBV7-2 and TRBJ2-1; TRBD1 is a possible D gene (5 bases). Germline V gene lookup returns CDR1 SGHTA and CDR2 FQGNSA. The CDR3 is made up of 17 amino acids. V was pared by 3 bases and J by 5 bases, with 20 bases between. CDR3 sequence (DNA): TGTGCCAGCAGCTTCCACTCTACAGGATACGTCCACAATGAGCAGTTCTTC. Its protein is CASSFHSTGYVHNEQFF.

This clonotype was counted at least ten times. The library was designed around alpha chains, so this beta chain is a stray read whose abundance carries little weight. The V and J genes are TRBV14 and TRBJ1-2; TRBD1 might be the D (6 bases). The germline V and J ends were trimmed by 1 base and 8 bases, with 17 bases remaining between them. This CDR3 contains 15 residues. CDR1 SGHDN and CDR2 FVKESK come from the germline V gene. In DNA, the CDR3 is TGTGCCAGCAGCCAAGTGATCGGACAGCTATACGGCTACACCTTC. Protein: CASSQVIGQLYGYTF.

This clonotype was recorded at least ten times. Because the library targeted alpha chains, this beta chain is an off-target read whose size means little. This chain links TRBV2 with TRBJ2-5; D might be TRBD2 (5 bases). Germline loops: CDR1 SNHLY, CDR2 FYNNEI. Between the trimmed V and J ends, which lost 4 bases and 0 bases, there was a span of 9 bases. The CDR3 totals 14 residues. Here the CDR3 reads CASSVGEYQETQYF. The CDR3 DNA reads TGTGCCAGCAGTGTGGGAGAGTACCAAGAGACCCAGTACTTC.

This clonotype appeared many times. A library prepared for alpha chains yielded this beta chain as an off-target read; its size is of little meaning. The CDR3 spells CAISEGTEETQYF. Here the CDR3 DNA reads TGTGCCATCAGTGAAGGGACAGAAGAGACCCAGTACTTC. The rearrangement links TRBV10-3 to TRBJ2-5; 7 nucleotides line up with TRBD1. V shed 3 bases and J 3 bases; nucleotides not matched to a gene: 1. In germline, CDR1 is ENHRY, CDR2 SYGVKD. The CDR3 runs 13 residues.

At least ten counts were recorded for this clonotype. This beta chain is off target for a library built for alpha chains, so its abundance means little. The chain uses TRBV27 and TRBJ1-1; D not certain. Germline CDR1 and CDR2: MNHEY and SMNVEV (reference sequence). Trimming pared 6 bases from V and 4 bases from J, leaving 15 bases between. The CDR3 contains 14 residues. The CDR3 DNA reads as TGTGCCAGCAGCCGCGCGGCCGCCGTCACTGAAGCTTTCTTT. Amino acid sequence: CASSRAAAVTEAFF.

This clonotype has just a few counts. As an off-target read in a library built for alpha chains, this beta chain has a frequency of little significance. This chain joins TRBV6-5 and TRBJ2-2; tentative D call: TRBD1 (5 bases). Looked up from germline, CDR1 is MNHEY and CDR2 is SVGAGI. There are 15 residues in the CDR3. V gave up 6 bases and J gave up 3 bases, with 14 bases separating them. CDR3 protein: CASSLDKRDTGELFF. CDR3 sequence (DNA): TGTGCCAGCAGCCTGGACAAACGGGACACCGGGGAGCTGTTTTTT.

This clonotype showed up many times. As an off-target read in a library built for alpha chains, this beta chain has a frequency of little significance. The CDR3 is CASSRTSGRQEQYF. The CDR3 DNA follows: TGTGCCAGCAGTCGGACTAGCGGGAGACAAGAGCAGTACTTC. The gene calls are TRBV2 and TRBJ2-7; 13 nucleotides line up with TRBD2. This CDR3 contains 14 residues. The trim removed 5 bases at V and 7 bases at J, leaving 5 bases unmatched. Germline CDR1 and CDR2: SNHLY and FYNNEI.

This clonotype was picked up many times. Being off target in a library aimed at alpha chains, this beta chain has a size of little meaning. The rearrangement uses TRBV7-2 and TRBJ2-5; D unclear. The CDR3 spans 15 residues. Between the trimmed V and J ends, which lost 7 bases and 4 bases, there was a span of 19 bases. Germline values: CDR1 SGHTA, CDR2 FQGNSA. The CDR3 sequence: CASNKPSHFRETQYF. DNA of the CDR3: TGTGCCAGCAACAAACCCTCCCATTTTAGAGAGACCCAGTACTTC.

This clonotype is deemed medium-sized (0.01 to 0.1%). The library was prepared for alpha chains; this beta chain is a stray read, so its frequency means little. The chain is built from TRBV9 and TRBJ1-1; D perhaps matches TRBD1 (5 bases). V lost 0 bases to trimming and J lost 0 bases, with 9 bases between them. The germline V gene encodes CDR1 SGDLS and CDR2 YYNGEE. This CDR3 region has 15 residues. In nucleotides, the CDR3 is TGTGCCAGCAGCGTAGATCTGGGACTGAACACTGAAGCTTTCTTT. Encoded protein: CASSVDLGLNTEAFF.

The table lists this clonotype with many counts. Little can be read into the size of this beta chain, an off-target read in a library designed for alpha chains. This rearrangement joins TRBV6-2 or TRBV6-3 to TRBJ2-3; 8 nucleotides line up with TRBD2. CDR1 and CDR2 from the germline V gene are MNHEY and SVGEGT. J lost 2 bases, V lost 7 bases, and 11 bases had no gene match. The CDR3 extends over 16 amino acids. For the CDR3, the DNA is TGTGCCAGCACACCAGACAGCGGGAGTTTCACAGATACGCAGTATTTT. Translating gives CASTPDSGSFTDTQYF.

Ten or more counts support this clonotype. This beta chain came through as a stray read in a library set up for alpha chains, and its size says little. The rearrangement joins TRBV11-2 to TRBJ2-3, with 9 bases aligning to TRBD2. The CDR3 runs to 17 residues. The germline CDR1 and CDR2 sequences are SGHAT and FQNNGV. The V gene end was trimmed by 0 bases and the J gene end by 2 bases; junction bases not matched to a gene: 6. The CDR3 here is CASSLDRSGRPTDTQYF. CDR3 sequence (DNA): TGTGCCAGCAGCTTAGATAGAAGCGGGAGGCCCACAGATACGCAGTATTTT.